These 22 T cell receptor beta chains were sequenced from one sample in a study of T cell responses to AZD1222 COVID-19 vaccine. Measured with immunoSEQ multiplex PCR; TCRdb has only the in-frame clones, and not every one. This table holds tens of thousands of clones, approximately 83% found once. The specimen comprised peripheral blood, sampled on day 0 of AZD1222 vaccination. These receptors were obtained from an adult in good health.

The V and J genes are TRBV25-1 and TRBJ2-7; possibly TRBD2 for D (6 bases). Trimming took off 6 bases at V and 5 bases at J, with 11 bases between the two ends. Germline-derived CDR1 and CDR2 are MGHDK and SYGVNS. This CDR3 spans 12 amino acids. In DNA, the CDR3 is TGTGCCAGCAGCTTCGCGGGAAACGAGCAGTACTTC. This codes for CASSFAGNEQYF.

Written as DNA, the CDR3 is TGTGCCAGCAGCGTAGATTTGGGACAGGAGATTTACGAGCAGTACTTC. Residues: CASSVDLGQEIYEQYF. The genes are TRBV9 and TRBJ2-7; 8 nucleotides line up with TRBD1. The length of the CDR3 is 16 residues. V lost 0 bases, J lost 4 bases, and 9 bases stayed unmatched. Germline V lookup: CDR1 SGDLS, CDR2 YYNGEE.

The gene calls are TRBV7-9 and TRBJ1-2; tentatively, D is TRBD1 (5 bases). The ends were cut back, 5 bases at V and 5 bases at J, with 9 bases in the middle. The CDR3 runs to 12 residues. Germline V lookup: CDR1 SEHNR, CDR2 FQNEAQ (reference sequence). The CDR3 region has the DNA TGTGCCAGCAGCGCTACAGGTTATGGCTACACCTTC. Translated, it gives CASSATGYGYTF.

As DNA, the CDR3 is TGTGCCAGCAGCCAACCCGGGACAGGACAGCGCACTGGGGCCAACGTCCTGACTTTC. Amino acid sequence: CASSQPGTGQRTGANVLTF. The chain is built from TRBV3-1 (or the pseudogene TRBV3-2) and TRBJ2-6; 8 bases align to TRBD1. CDR1 and CDR2 (germline): LGHDT, YNNKEL (reference sequence). Trimming cost V 2 bases and J 2 bases; bases outside gene matches: 11. The CDR3 is 19 amino acids.

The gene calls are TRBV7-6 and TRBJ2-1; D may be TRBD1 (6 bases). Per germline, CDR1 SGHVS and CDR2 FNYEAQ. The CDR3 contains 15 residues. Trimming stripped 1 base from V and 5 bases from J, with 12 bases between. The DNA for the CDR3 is TGTGCCAGCAGCTTAGGGCTAGGGGGAGACAATGAGCAGTTCTTC. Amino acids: CASSLGLGGDNEQFF.

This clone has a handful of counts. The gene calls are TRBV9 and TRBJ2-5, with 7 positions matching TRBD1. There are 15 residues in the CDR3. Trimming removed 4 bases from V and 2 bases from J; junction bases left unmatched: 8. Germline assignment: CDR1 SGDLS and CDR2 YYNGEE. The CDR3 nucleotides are TGTGCCAGCAGCATGCGGACAGGAGGACAAGAGACCCAGTACTTC. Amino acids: CASSMRTGGQETQYF.

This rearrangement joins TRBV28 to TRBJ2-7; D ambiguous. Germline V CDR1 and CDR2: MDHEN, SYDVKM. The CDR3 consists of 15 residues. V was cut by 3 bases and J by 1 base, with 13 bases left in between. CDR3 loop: CASSFRILGSYEQYF. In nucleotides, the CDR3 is TGTGCCAGCAGTTTCAGGATTTTAGGGTCCTACGAGCAGTACTTC.

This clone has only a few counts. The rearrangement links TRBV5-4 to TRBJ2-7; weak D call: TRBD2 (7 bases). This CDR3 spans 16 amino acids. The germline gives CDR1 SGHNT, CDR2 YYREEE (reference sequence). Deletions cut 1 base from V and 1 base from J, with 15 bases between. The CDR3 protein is CASSLRGAVGSYEQYF. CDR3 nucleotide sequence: TGTGCCAGCAGCTTGCGGGGGGCGGTTGGGTCCTACGAGCAGTACTTC.

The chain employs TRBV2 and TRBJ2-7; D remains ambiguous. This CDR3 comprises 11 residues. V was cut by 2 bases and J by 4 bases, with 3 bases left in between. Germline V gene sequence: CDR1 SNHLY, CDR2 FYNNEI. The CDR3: CASSETYEQYF. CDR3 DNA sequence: TGTGCCAGCAGTGAAACGTACGAGCAGTACTTC.

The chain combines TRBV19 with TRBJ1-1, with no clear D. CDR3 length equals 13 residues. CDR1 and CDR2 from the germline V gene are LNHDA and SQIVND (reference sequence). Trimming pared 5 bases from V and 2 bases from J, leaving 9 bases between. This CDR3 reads CASSPQANTEAFF. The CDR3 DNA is TGTGCCAGTAGTCCCCAAGCCAACACTGAAGCTTTCTTT.

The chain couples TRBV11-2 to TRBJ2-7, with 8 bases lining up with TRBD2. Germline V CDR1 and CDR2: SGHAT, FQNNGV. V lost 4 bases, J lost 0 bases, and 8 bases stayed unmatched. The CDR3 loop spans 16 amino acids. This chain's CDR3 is CASSSVGGGSSYEQYF. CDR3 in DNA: TGTGCCAGCAGCTCAGTCGGCGGGGGGAGCTCCTACGAGCAGTACTTC.

This chain's CDR3 is CASSLESGYSNQPQHF. The CDR3 DNA reads TGTGCCAGCAGTTTGGAGTCGGGGTATAGCAATCAGCCCCAGCATTTT. V gene TRBV7-2 combines with J gene TRBJ1-5; unclear D gene. V gave up 6 bases and J gave up 0 bases, with 15 bases separating them. Germline CDR1 reads SGHTA; CDR2 reads FQGNSA. The CDR3 consists of 16 residues.

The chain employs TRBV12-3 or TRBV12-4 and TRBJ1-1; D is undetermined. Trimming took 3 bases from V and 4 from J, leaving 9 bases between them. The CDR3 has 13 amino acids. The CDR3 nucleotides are TGTGCCAGCAGTTTGGCAGAGCTCACTGAAGCTTTCTTT. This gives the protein CASSLAELTEAFF.

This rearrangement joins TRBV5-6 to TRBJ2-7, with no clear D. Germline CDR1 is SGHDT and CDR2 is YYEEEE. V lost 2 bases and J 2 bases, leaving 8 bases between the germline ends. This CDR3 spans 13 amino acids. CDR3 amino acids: CASSFDGTYEQYF. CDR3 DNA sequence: TGTGCCAGCAGCTTCGACGGAACCTACGAGCAGTACTTC.

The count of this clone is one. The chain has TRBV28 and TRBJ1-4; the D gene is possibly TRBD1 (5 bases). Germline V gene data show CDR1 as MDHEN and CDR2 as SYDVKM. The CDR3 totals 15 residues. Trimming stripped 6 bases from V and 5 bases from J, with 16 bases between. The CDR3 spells CASRTVWGLNEKLFF. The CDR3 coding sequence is TGTGCCAGCAGAACCGTCTGGGGGTTGAATGAAAAACTGTTTTTT.

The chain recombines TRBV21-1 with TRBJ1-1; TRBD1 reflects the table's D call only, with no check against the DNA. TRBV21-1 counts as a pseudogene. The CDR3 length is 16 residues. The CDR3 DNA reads TGTGCCAGCAGCAAAGGGACAGGGGGCAGGAACACTGAAGCTTTCTTT. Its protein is CASSKGTGGRNTEAFF.

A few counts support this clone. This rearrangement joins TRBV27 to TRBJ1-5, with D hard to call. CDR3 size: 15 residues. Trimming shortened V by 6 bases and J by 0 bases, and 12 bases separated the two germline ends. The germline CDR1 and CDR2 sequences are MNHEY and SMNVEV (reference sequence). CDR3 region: CASRQRTDSNQPQHF. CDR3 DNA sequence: TGTGCCAGCAGACAAAGGACGGATAGCAATCAGCCCCAGCATTTT.

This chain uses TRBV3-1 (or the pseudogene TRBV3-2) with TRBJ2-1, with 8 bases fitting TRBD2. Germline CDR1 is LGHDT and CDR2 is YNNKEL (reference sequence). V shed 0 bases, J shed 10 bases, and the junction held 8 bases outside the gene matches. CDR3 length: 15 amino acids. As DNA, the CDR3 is TGTGCCAGCAGCCAAGATATCGGACTAGCACGCGAGCAGTTCTTC. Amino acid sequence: CASSQDIGLAREQFF.

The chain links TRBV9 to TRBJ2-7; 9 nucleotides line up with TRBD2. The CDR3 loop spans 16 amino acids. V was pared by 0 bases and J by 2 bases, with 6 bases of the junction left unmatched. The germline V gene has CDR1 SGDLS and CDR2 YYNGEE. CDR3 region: CASSVEASGATYEQYF. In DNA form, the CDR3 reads TGTGCCAGCAGCGTAGAGGCTAGCGGGGCAACCTACGAGCAGTACTTC.

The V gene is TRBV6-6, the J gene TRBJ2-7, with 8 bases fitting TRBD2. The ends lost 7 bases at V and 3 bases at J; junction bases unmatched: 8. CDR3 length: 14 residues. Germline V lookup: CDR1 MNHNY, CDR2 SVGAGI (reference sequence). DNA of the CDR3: TGTGCCAGCACCCTACTAAGCGGGGGCTACGAGCAGTACTTC. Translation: CASTLLSGGYEQYF.

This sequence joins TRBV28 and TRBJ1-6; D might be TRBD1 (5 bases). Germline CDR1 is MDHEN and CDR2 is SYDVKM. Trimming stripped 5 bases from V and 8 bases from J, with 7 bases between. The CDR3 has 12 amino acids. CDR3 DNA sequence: TGTGCCAGCAGTCGACAGTATTCACCCCTCCACTTT. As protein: CASSRQYSPLHF.

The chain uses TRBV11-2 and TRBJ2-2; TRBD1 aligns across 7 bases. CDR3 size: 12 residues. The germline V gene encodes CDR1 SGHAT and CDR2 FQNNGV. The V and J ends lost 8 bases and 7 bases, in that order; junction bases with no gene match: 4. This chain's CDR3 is CASFTGVGELFF. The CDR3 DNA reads TGTGCCAGCTTCACAGGGGTCGGGGAGCTGTTTTTT.